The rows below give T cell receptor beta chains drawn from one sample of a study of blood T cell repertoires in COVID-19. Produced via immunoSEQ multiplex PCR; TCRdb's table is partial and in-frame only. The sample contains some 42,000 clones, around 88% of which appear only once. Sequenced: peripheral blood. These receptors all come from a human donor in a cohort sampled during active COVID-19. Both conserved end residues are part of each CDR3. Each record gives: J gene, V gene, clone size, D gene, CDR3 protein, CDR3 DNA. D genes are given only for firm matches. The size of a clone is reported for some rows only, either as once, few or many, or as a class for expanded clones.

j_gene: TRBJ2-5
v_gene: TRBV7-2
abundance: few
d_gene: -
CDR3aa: CASSLQLDREETQYF
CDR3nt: TGTGCCAGCAGCTTACAGTTGGACAGAGAAGAGACCCAGTACTTC

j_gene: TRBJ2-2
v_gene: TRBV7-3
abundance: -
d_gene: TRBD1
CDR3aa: CASSVMTGPGELFF
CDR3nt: TGTGCCAGCAGCGTCATGACAGGGCCCGGGGAGCTGTTTTTT

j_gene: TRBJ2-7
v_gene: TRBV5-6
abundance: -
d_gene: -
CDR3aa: CASSLGAGVYEQYF
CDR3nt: TGTGCCAGCAGCTTGGGTGCAGGGGTGTACGAGCAGTACTTC

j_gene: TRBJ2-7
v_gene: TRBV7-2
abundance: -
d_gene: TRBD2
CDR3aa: CASSRGPRAGTYEQYF
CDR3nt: TGTGCCAGCAGCCGGGGACCTCGAGCGGGAACCTACGAGCAGTACTTC

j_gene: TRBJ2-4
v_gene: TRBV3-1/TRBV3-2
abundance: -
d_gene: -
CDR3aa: CASSRGTLGLAKNIQYF
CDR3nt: TGTGCCAGCAGCCGCGGTACCTTAGGACTAGCCAAAAACATTCAGTACTTC

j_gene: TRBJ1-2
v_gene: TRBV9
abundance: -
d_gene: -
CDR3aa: CASSGGAGGYYNYGYTF
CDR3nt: TGTGCCAGCAGCGGGGGCGCGGGGGGCTATTATAACTATGGCTACACCTTC

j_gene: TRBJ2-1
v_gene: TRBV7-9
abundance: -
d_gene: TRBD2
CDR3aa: CASTRGTSGNEQFF
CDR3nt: TGTGCCAGCACCCGTGGGACTAGCGGAAATGAGCAGTTCTTC

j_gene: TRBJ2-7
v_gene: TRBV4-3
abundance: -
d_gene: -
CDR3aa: CASSQDRTAQTYEQYF
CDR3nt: TGCGCCAGCAGCCAAGATCGGACAGCGCAAACCTACGAGCAGTACTTC

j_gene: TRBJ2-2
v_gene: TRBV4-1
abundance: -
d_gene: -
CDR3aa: CASSPGTYNTGELFF
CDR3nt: TGCGCCAGCAGCCCCGGGACTTACAACACCGGGGAGCTGTTTTTT

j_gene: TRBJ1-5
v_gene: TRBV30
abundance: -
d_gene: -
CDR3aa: CAWSVLGRGRNQPQHF
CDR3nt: TGTGCCTGGAGTGTACTTGGGCGAGGGCGAAATCAGCCCCAGCATTTT